A single sample is the source of the 17 T cell receptor beta chains below, sequenced in a study of T-cell reconstitution after alpha-beta-depleted transplantation in children. Molecular barcoding with unique molecular identifiers was used for the TCRbeta library. Each CDR3 protein gets one entry after TCRdb re-called the PCR reads with MiXCR. Here the sample spans about 580,000 distinct CDR3 sequences, under 30% being singletons. The sequenced sample was PBMCs, mostly from graft donor cells, obtained 360 days after TCRalphabeta/CD19-depleted stem cell transplant. These receptors all stem from a boy under two years old who had a stem cell transplant for acute myeloid leukemia, so the T cells may come from the graft donor.

The V gene is TRBV28, the J gene TRBJ2-7; TRBD1 aligns across 10 bases. The CDR3 extends over 18 amino acids. Germline V lookup: CDR1 MDHEN, CDR2 SYDVKM. Trimming removed 5 bases from V and 6 bases from J; junction bases left unmatched: 19. The CDR3 spells CASSPSTFNRDRGFEQYV. CDR3 bases: TGTGCCAGCAGTCCTTCGACCTTCAACCGGGACAGGGGCTTCGAGCAGTACGTC.

This clonotype has a count of ten or more. This chain connects TRBV6-5 to TRBJ2-5; tentatively, D is TRBD2 (6 bases). The CDR3 runs to 14 residues. In germline, CDR1 is MNHEY, CDR2 SVGAGI. Trimming removed 2 bases at V and 1 base at J, with 8 bases between. CDR3: CASSYGGAQETQYF. The CDR3 DNA follows: TGTGCCAGCAGTTACGGAGGGGCCCAAGAGACCCAGTACTTC.

Concerning this clonotype itself: An end of the junction differs from the germline gene, which may be a read error. The J gene is TRBJ2-5, the V gene TRBV18; unclear D gene. Germline-derived CDR1 and CDR2 are KGHSH and LQKENI. The CDR3 has 14 residues. The CDR3 loop reads CASSPRAVQDTQYF. The DNA of the CDR3 is TGTGCCAGCTCACCCCGGGCAGTTCAAGACACCCAGTACTTC.

The chain recombines TRBV7-2 with TRBJ2-3; 7 bases are shared with TRBD1. The CDR3 sequence is 14 residues long. CDR1 and CDR2 (germline): SGHTA, FQGNSA. The J segment lost 6 bases and the V segment lost 1 base, leaving 4 bases of the junction unmatched. CDR3 in amino acids: CASSLGTRGDTQYF. The CDR3 DNA is TGTGCCAGCAGCTTAGGGACCAGGGGGGATACGCAGTATTTT.

This clonotype was detected ten times or more. The CDR3 spells CASSLRTGVLTDTQYF. The CDR3 DNA sequence: TGCGCCAGCAGCCTCAGGACAGGGGTCCTCACAGATACGCAGTATTTT. V is TRBV5-1 and J is TRBJ2-3; 9 bases match TRBD1. The V and J ends lost 4 bases and 2 bases, in that order; junction bases with no gene match: 8. The CDR3 extends over 16 amino acids. CDR1 is SGHRS, CDR2 YFSETQ, per germline.

The chain's CDR3 is CASSPPPSVSSYNEQFF. Written as DNA, the CDR3 is TGTGCCAGCAGCCCACCCCCTAGCGTTAGCTCCTACAATGAGCAGTTCTTC. The chain joins TRBV11-3 to TRBJ2-1; D possibly corresponds to TRBD2 (6 bases). Germline V gives CDR1 SGHNT, CDR2 YENEEA. The CDR3 runs 17 residues. Trimming took off 5 bases at V and 0 bases at J, with 17 bases between the two ends.

This clonotype was detected many times. The V gene is TRBV4-2, the J gene TRBJ2-7; D perhaps matches TRBD2 (6 bases). V was pared by 0 bases and J by 5 bases, with 20 bases between. This CDR3 is 17 amino acids long. Germline CDR1 LGHNA, CDR2 YNFKEQ. The CDR3 sequence is CASSQEGPVSGEHEQYF. The CDR3 DNA follows: TGTGCCAGCAGCCAAGAAGGGCCAGTGTCGGGGGAACACGAGCAGTACTTC.

At least ten counts were recorded for this clonotype. V gene TRBV12-3 or TRBV12-4 combines with J gene TRBJ2-1, with D possibly being TRBD1 or TRBD2 (5 bases each). The length of the CDR3 is 16 residues. The V end lost 0 bases, the J end lost 3 bases, and 12 bases lay between the germline ends. CDR3 protein: CASSLAGVGSYNEQFF. The CDR3 DNA sequence: TGTGCCAGCAGTTTAGCGGGGGTGGGTAGCTACAATGAGCAGTTCTTC.

This clonotype was picked up a small number of times. The chain combines TRBV20-1 with TRBJ1-4, with D possibly being TRBD1 (5 bases). With 5 bases removed from V and 0 bases from J, the gap between germline ends came to 16 bases. CDR1 is DFQATT, CDR2 SNEGSKA, per germline (reference sequence). This CDR3 contains 16 residues. The CDR3 sequence: CSAYLGTGATNEKLFF. CDR3 sequence (DNA): TGCAGTGCTTACTTGGGGACGGGTGCAACTAATGAAAAACTGTTTTTT.

Ten or more counts support this clonotype. This chain joins TRBV12-3 or TRBV12-4 and TRBJ2-3; tentative D call: TRBD1 (5 bases). V dropped 5 bases and J dropped 4 bases, with 13 bases sitting between them. CDR3 length equals 14 residues. The chain's CDR3 is CASSVRGTADTQYF. Here the CDR3 DNA reads TGTGCCAGCAGTGTAAGGGGTACTGCAGATACGCAGTATTTT.

The chain uses TRBV14 and TRBJ2-1, with D maybe TRBD1 (6 bases). From germline, CDR1 is SGHDN and CDR2 FVKESK. The V end was cut by 0 bases, the J end by 4 bases, with 25 bases between. The CDR3 is 20 residues long. CDR3 nucleotides: TGTGCCAGCAGCCAAGATCGTGGCAGGGGCGGAGTTTCAAGGTACAATGAGCAGTTCTTC. As protein: CASSQDRGRGGVSRYNEQFF. Using reference TRBV14 and TRBJ2-1 for the parts outside the CDR3, the full variable domain is EAGVTQFPSHSVIEKGQTVTLRCDPISGHDNLYWYRRVMGKEIKFLLHFVKESKQDESGMPNNRFLAERTGGTYSTLKVQPAELEDSGVYFCASSQDRGRGGVSRYNEQFFGPGTRLTVL.

The V gene is TRBV20-1, the J gene TRBJ2-7; TRBD1 aligns across 11 bases. Trimming at V came to 4 bases and at J to 1 base, leaving 6 bases not matched to a gene. The CDR3 has 15 amino acids. Germline V gives CDR1 DFQATT, CDR2 SNEGSKA (reference sequence). The CDR3 coding sequence is TGCAGTGCTAAGGAGGGACAGGGGGTTTCCTACGAGCAGTACTTC. Translating gives CSAKEGQGVSYEQYF.

This chain's CDR3 is CSVAGQGAGQPQHF. As DNA, the CDR3 is TGCAGCGTTGCGGGACAGGGGGCAGGTCAGCCCCAGCATTTT. The V call is TRBV29-1, the J call TRBJ1-5, with 12 positions matching TRBD1. CDR3 length: 14 residues. The J segment lost 6 bases and the V segment lost 4 bases, leaving 4 bases of the junction unmatched. Looked up from germline, CDR1 is SQVTM and CDR2 is ANQGSEA.

The gene calls are TRBV6-5 and TRBJ2-3; no firm D call. CDR3 length: 14 amino acids. The V end lost 2 bases, the J end lost 5 bases, and 11 bases lay between the germline ends. In germline, CDR1 is MNHEY, CDR2 SVGAGI. CDR3 amino acids: CASSYGPARDTQYF. CDR3 sequence (DNA): TGTGCCAGCAGTTACGGGCCTGCACGAGATACGCAGTATTTT.

This clonotype was counted only a few times. The V and J genes are TRBV29-1 and TRBJ2-3, with 7 bases identical to TRBD1. The CDR3 sequence is 16 residues long. Trimming removed 5 bases from V and 3 bases from J; junction bases left unmatched: 14. Germline V gene sequence: CDR1 SQVTM, CDR2 ANQGSEA. CDR3 in amino acids: CSVLLPTGVKTDTQYF. CDR3 in DNA: TGCAGCGTTCTTTTACCTACAGGGGTGAAGACAGATACGCAGTATTTT.

This clonotype has ten or more counts. J is TRBJ1-1 and V is TRBV12-3 or TRBV12-4; D is undetermined. The CDR3 totals 13 residues. The V end was cut by 5 bases, the J end by 0 bases, with 7 bases between. CDR3 sequence reads: CASSDGVNTEAFF. The CDR3, as DNA: TGTGCCAGCAGTGATGGGGTGAACACTGAAGCTTTCTTT.

There are many counts of this clonotype. The V gene is TRBV29-1, the J gene TRBJ2-2; weak D call: TRBD1 (6 bases). The CDR3 totals 12 residues. V was pared by 5 bases and J by 4 bases, with 8 bases between. From germline, CDR1 is SQVTM and CDR2 ANQGSEA. The CDR3 protein is CSVLQGTGELFF. The CDR3 coding sequence is TGCAGCGTTCTACAGGGCACCGGGGAGCTGTTTTTT.